This T cell receptor (beta chain) was recorded in a study of cytomegalovirus exposure and HLA in healthy donors. This CDR3 spans 15 amino acids. Germline CDR1 is MGHRA and CDR2 is YSYEKL. V lost 0 bases and J 3 bases, leaving 12 bases between the germline ends. PCR primers comprised 60 Vbeta and 13 Jbeta primers. The method was immunoSEQ multiplex PCR; TCRdb's version includes in-frame clones alone and lacks a portion of them. The repertoire holds about 200,000 clones, with 82% as singletons. The clonotype was recovered from a woman between 35 and 50 years old in good health and CMV-seronegative. This sequence joins TRBV4-1 and TRBJ2-7; D gene ambiguous. The sequenced material came from PBMCs. The CDR3 region is CASSQDDNLYYEQYF. The CDR3 DNA is TGCGCCAGCAGCCAAGATGACAACCTCTACTACGAGCAGTACTTC.